Included here is one T cell receptor beta chain sequence, with context. This sample was taken from a study of cytomegalovirus exposure and HLA in healthy donors. It was with 60 Vbeta and 13 Jbeta primers that the PCR ran. Clones were sequenced by immunoSEQ multiplex PCR, and TCRdb holds only the in-frame ones, with some missing. This sample has approximately 120,000 clones, with less than 90% found just once. The germline CDR1 and CDR2 sequences are SQVTM and ANQGSEA. The CDR3 has 12 residues. V was cut by 3 bases and J by 5 bases, with 10 bases left in between. Sequenced: PBMCs. This chain joins TRBV29-1 and TRBJ1-1, with D unresolved. This receptor was identified in a man aged 18 to 29 in good health and CMV-seropositive. The CDR3 loop is CSVDERRTEAFF. As DNA, the CDR3 is TGCAGCGTTGACGAGAGGCGAACTGAAGCTTTCTTT. The variable domain in full, completed from reference TRBV29-1 and TRBJ1-1, reads SAVISQKPSRDICQRGTSLTIQCQVDSQVTMMFWYRQQPGQSLTLIATANQGSEATYESGFVIDKFPISRPNLTFSTLTVSNMSPEDSSIYLCSVDERRTEAFFGQGTRLTVV.